Each of the 8 T cell receptor beta chains below was sequenced from the same sample in a study of CD8 T cells in Susac syndrome. Random hexamers primed reverse transcription of about 0.5 to 1 ug RNA. MiXCR, run by TCRdb on the immunoSEQ multiplex PCR reads, gives a single entry per CDR3 protein. The profile covers approximately 280,000 distinct CDR3 sequences, with 70% to 90% appearing a single time and approximately 0.11% taken by the ten largest. The sample consisted of CD8+ T cells from PBMCs. The source of these receptors is a human donor with multiple sclerosis.

The J gene is TRBJ2-2, the V gene TRBV11-2; possible D gene TRBD2, 5 bases. V shed 3 bases and J shed 0 bases, with 11 bases lying between them. The V gene's germline CDR1 is SGHAT and CDR2 FQNNGV. The CDR3 length is 16 residues. CDR3 in amino acids: CASSLVPSPNTGELFF. The CDR3 region has the DNA TGTGCCAGCAGCTTGGTGCCTAGCCCGAACACCGGGGAGCTGTTTTTT.

This chain connects TRBV28 to TRBJ2-1; 7 nucleotides align to TRBD2. The V gene's germline CDR1 is MDHEN and CDR2 SYDVKM. The CDR3 is made up of 17 amino acids. V was pared by 2 bases and J by 5 bases, with 12 bases of the junction left unmatched. CDR3 coding DNA: TGTGCCAGCAGTTTACCACGCCGCGGGAGACTAGACAATGAGCAGTTCTTC. It codes for CASSLPRRGRLDNEQFF.

J is TRBJ2-3 and V is TRBV3-1; D gene ambiguous. The CDR3 loop spans 13 amino acids. CDR1 and CDR2 from the germline V gene are LGHDT and YNNKEL (reference sequence). The V gene lost 3 bases and the J gene lost 6 bases, with 10 bases spanning the gap. CDR3 nucleotide sequence: TGTGCCAGCAGCCAGGGCAGTTCTGATACGCAGTATTTT. Translation: CASSQGSSDTQYF.

The table lists this clonotype with a count of one. This chain joins TRBV6-2 or TRBV6-3 and TRBJ2-3; 10 nucleotides match TRBD2. The CDR3 length is 17 residues. V trimming: 2 bases; J trimming: 0 bases; junction bases outside the gene matches: 5. CDR1 and CDR2 from the germline V gene are MNHEY and SVGEGT. CDR3 sequence: CASSYHQRGGSTDTQYF. The CDR3 DNA sequence: TGTGCCAGCAGTTACCACCAGCGGGGGGGGAGCACAGATACGCAGTATTTT.

This sequence joins TRBV7-9 and TRBJ1-4, with D uncertain. Per the germline V gene, CDR1 is SEHNR and CDR2 is FQNEAQ (reference sequence). Trimming pared 0 bases from V and 12 bases from J, leaving 8 bases between. The CDR3 loop spans 12 amino acids. The chain's CDR3 is CASSLASQELFF. CDR3 DNA sequence: TGTGCCAGCAGCTTAGCTTCCCAGGAACTGTTTTTT.

Concerning this clonotype: At one of its ends the junction is not consistent with the germline gene, which may arise from a read error. V and J are TRBV7-9 and TRBJ1-1; no reliable D call. CDR1 and CDR2 (germline): SEHNR, FQNEAQ (reference sequence). The CDR3 length is 12 residues. The CDR3, as DNA: TGTGCCAGCAGCACGGGTGACACTGAACCTTTCTTT. Translated, it gives CASSTGDTEPFF.

This clonotype appeared a few times. The rearrangement links TRBV4-2 to TRBJ2-7, with D unclear. The ends were cut back, 0 bases at V and 2 bases at J, with 11 bases in the middle. Germline V CDR1 and CDR2: LGHNA, YNFKEQ. The CDR3 spans 15 residues. The CDR3 bases are TGTGCCAGCAGCCAAGATCTGGCCGCAGCCTACGAGCAGTACTTC. Translation: CASSQDLAAAYEQYF.

V usage is TRBV27 and J usage is TRBJ2-5, with D tentatively TRBD2 (6 bases). V was pared by 6 bases and J by 5 bases, with 31 bases between. CDR1 and CDR2 from the germline V gene are MNHEY and SMNVEV (reference sequence). This CDR3 spans 19 amino acids. The CDR3: CASSRNWALGGSRWETQYF. The CDR3 bases are TGTGCCAGCAGCCGAAACTGGGCCTTGGGGGGATCCAGGTGGGAGACCCAGTACTTC.